The 5 T cell receptor beta chains below come from one sample, sequenced in a study of blood T cell repertoires in COVID-19. Sequencing used immunoSEQ multiplex PCR; TCRdb keeps in-frame clones, though not all of them. The sample has 300,000 to 350,000 clones; 80% to 90% are singletons. Sequencing was done on a sample of PBMCs or T cells enriched from blood (not recorded which). The receptors stem from a middle-aged woman with acute COVID-19.

The genes are TRBV6-6 and TRBJ2-5; the D is unclear. The V gene lost 5 bases and the J gene lost 2 bases, with 6 bases spanning the gap. This CDR3 has 12 residues. Germline CDR1 reads MNHNY; CDR2 reads SVGAGI (reference sequence). Written as DNA, the CDR3 is TGTGCCAGCAGTGTCACTCAAGAGACCCAGTACTTC. Translation gives CASSVTQETQYF.

This clone occurred once. V and J are TRBV11-3 and TRBJ1-1, with 7 bases aligning to TRBD1. J gave up 3 bases and V 5 bases, and 6 bases lay outside the gene matches. Germline values: CDR1 SGHNT, CDR2 YENEEA. The CDR3 is made up of 14 amino acids. CDR3 in amino acids: CASSPGTEDTEAFF. DNA for the CDR3: TGTGCCAGCAGCCCCGGGACAGAAGACACTGAAGCTTTCTTT.

This chain links TRBV6-5 with TRBJ2-3; tentative D call: TRBD1 (5 bases). The germline CDR1 and CDR2 sequences are MNHEY and SVGAGI. V lost 4 bases to trimming and J lost 2 bases, with 16 bases between them. The CDR3 totals 16 residues. The CDR3 region has the DNA TGTGCCAGCAGTTTATCCTCAAGGGGTCCCACAGATACGCAGTATTTT. Its protein product is CASSLSSRGPTDTQYF.

V is TRBV20-1 and J is TRBJ1-5; D may be TRBD1 (5 bases). Trimming pared 3 bases from V and 6 bases from J, leaving 6 bases between. The CDR3 length is 11 residues. The germline gives CDR1 DFQATT, CDR2 SNEGSKA (reference sequence). The CDR3 region is CSASRGQPQHF. CDR3 nucleotide sequence: TGCAGTGCTAGTAGGGGTCAGCCCCAGCATTTT.

This chain joins TRBV7-2 and TRBJ1-3; D remains ambiguous. V was shortened by 1 base and J by 3 bases, with 10 bases between the two germline ends. CDR1 is SGHTA, CDR2 FQGNSA, per germline. The CDR3 has 15 residues. The CDR3 spells CASSLVEGGGNTIYF. The CDR3 nucleotides read TGTGCCAGCAGCTTAGTGGAGGGAGGTGGAAACACCATATATTTT.